This T cell receptor (beta chain) was captured in a study of blood T cell repertoires in COVID-19. Study overall: Researchers got acute and convalescent COVID-19 samples from the United States, Italy and Spain. PBMCs, B-cell-depleted T cells, or T cells were the source of the cDNA or gDNA that made up the material.

CDR1 and CDR2 (germline): SEHNR, FQNEAQ (reference sequence). Losses at the gene ends were 10 bases for V and 1 base for J; bases not matched to a gene: 6. The CDR3 is 13 amino acids. As originally analysed: Estimates of nucleated cell counts were drawn from the amplification of reference gene primers. The protocol was immunoSEQ multiplex PCR, while the TCRdb copy is restricted to in-frame clones and leaves out a portion. V, J and clone size are those of that table, while D and trimming were read from the DNA. The data show just under 90,000 clones, about nine tenths seen once. This chain links TRBV7-9 with TRBJ1-1, with 7 positions matching TRBD1. The source of this sequence is a man aged 60 to 75 with acute or convalescent COVID-19. The specimen was peripheral blood. The CDR3 nucleotides read TGTGCCACCGTACAGGGGACGAACACTGAAGCTTTCTTT. Protein product: CATVQGTNTEAFF.